Sequencing of this T cell receptor (beta chain) was carried out in a study of blood T cell repertoires in COVID-19. Generated by immunoSEQ multiplex PCR, the TCRdb table keeps only in-frame clones and is missing some. The top ten clones hold over 10% of a sample with some 130,000 clones, over 60% of them seen once. In germline, CDR1 is SGHNT, CDR2 YYREEE (reference sequence). Trimming at V came to 5 bases and at J to 1 base, leaving 3 bases not matched to a gene. The CDR3 length is 14 residues. This rearrangement joins TRBV5-4 to TRBJ2-3, with 8 nucleotides matching TRBD1. This TCR was sampled from a man older than 75 with acute or convalescent COVID-19. Sample: peripheral blood. CDR3 sequence: CASSWGQGTDTQYF. As DNA, the CDR3 is TGTGCCAGCAGTTGGGGACAGGGCACAGATACGCAGTATTTT.